The entry below describes one T cell receptor (beta chain). Antigen specificity is unknown. These data are taken from a study of shared clonotypes between healthy human individuals. About the study: Per-donor plates numbered three CD4 naive, three CD4 memory, two CD8 naive and one CD8 memory.

Overall study results and limits: Clonotypes that were shared across a few donors made up 4% to 6% of naive CD4 clonotypes.

Some clones are missing from TCRdb's copy, which holds only in-frame ones; the method was immunoSEQ multiplex PCR. Of roughly 2.6 million clones in the sample, 85% to 95% are singletons; the top ten hold about 0.13%. CD45RA-negative memory and CD45RA+ naive subsets were split from the CD4+ cells. The germline V gene encodes CDR1 SGHRS and CDR2 YFSETQ. The CDR3 has 14 amino acids. Trimming removed 6 bases at V and 0 bases at J, with 12 bases between. The chain recombines TRBV5-1 with TRBJ1-1; a weak D match, TRBD1 (5 bases). Sequencing was carried out using naive CD4+ T cells sorted from blood. The subset was: CD45RA+ positively selected. This clonotype was obtained from a man between 18 and 35 years old in good health. CDR3 in DNA: TGCGCCAGCACCGAGCAGGGAATGAACACTGAAGCTTTCTTT. Protein product: CASTEQGMNTEAFF. The variable domain in full, with the rest retrieved from reference TRBV5-1 and TRBJ1-1, is KAGVTQTPRYLIKTRGQQVTLSCSPISGHRSVSWYQQTPGQGLQFLFEYFSETQRNKGNFPGRFSGRQFSNSRSEMNVSTLELGDSALYLCASTEQGMNTEAFFGQGTRLTVV.